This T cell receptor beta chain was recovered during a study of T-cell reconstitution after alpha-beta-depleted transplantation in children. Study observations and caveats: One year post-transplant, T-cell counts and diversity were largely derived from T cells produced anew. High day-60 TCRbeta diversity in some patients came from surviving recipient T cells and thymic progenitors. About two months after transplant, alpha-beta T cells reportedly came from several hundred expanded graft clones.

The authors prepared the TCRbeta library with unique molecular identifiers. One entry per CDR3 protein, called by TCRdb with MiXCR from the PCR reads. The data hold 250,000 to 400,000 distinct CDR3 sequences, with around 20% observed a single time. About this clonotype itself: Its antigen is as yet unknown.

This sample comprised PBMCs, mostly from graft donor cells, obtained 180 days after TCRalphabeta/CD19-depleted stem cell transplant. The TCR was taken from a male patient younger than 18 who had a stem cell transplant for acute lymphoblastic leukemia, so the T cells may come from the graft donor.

CDR3 region: CASSLTGGRGYTF. The CDR3, as DNA: TGTGCCAGCAGTTTGACAGGGGGCCGGGGCTACACCTTC. This sequence joins TRBV28 and TRBJ1-2; 10 bases are a match to TRBD1. V lost 3 bases, J lost 8 bases, and 3 bases stayed unmatched. Germline-derived CDR1 and CDR2 are MDHEN and SYDVKM. This CDR3 is 13 amino acids long.